Presented here are 11 T cell receptor beta chains from one specimen sequenced in a study of cytomegalovirus exposure and HLA in healthy donors. Primers: 60 Vbeta forward and 13 Jbeta reverse. Data came from immunoSEQ multiplex PCR; TCRdb stores just in-frame clones and leaves some out. The data hold around 170,000 clones, with approximately 80% observed a single time. Sequenced input: PBMCs. The receptors derive from a girl aged 5-17 years in good health and CMV-seropositive.

The chain joins TRBV27 to TRBJ2-2; 10 bases are a match to TRBD2. This CDR3 has 16 amino acids. From germline, CDR1 is MNHEY and CDR2 SMNVEV (reference sequence). Trimming removed 5 bases from V and 4 bases from J; junction bases left unmatched: 7. Here the CDR3 reads CASSPLAGVGTGELFF. DNA of the CDR3: TGTGCCAGCAGTCCCCTAGCGGGAGTGGGCACCGGGGAGCTGTTTTTT.

This clone was detected once. This sequence joins TRBV6-6 and TRBJ2-7; 7 positions match TRBD2. The germline gives CDR1 MNHNY, CDR2 SVGAGI (reference sequence). With 6 bases clipped from V and 3 bases from J, the junction kept 8 bases outside the gene matches. The CDR3 extends over 14 amino acids. The CDR3 protein is CASRQLAKDYEQYF. CDR3 nucleotides: TGTGCCAGCAGACAACTAGCGAAAGACTACGAGCAGTACTTC.

The chain recombines TRBV10-3 with TRBJ2-7, with 7 bases fitting TRBD1. Trimming removed 3 bases from V and 4 bases from J; junction bases left unmatched: 9. The CDR3 has 15 residues. CDR1 ENHRY and CDR2 SYGVKD come from the germline V gene. The CDR3 region has the DNA TGTGCCATCAGTGACCAAAGGACAGGCGGGTACGAGCAGTACTTC. It specifies CAISDQRTGGYEQYF.

The V call is TRBV6-5, the J call TRBJ1-1; 7 bases are a match to TRBD1. The length of the CDR3 is 14 residues. CDR1 and CDR2 (germline): MNHEY, SVGAGI. V trimming: 5 bases; J trimming: 6 bases; junction bases outside the gene matches: 9. This CDR3 is CASSRQGGAPEAFF. Here the CDR3 DNA reads TGTGCCAGCAGTAGACAGGGTGGTGCGCCTGAAGCTTTCTTT.

The chain links TRBV30 to TRBJ1-1; 7 bases match TRBD1. This CDR3 comprises 13 residues. Trimming removed 4 bases from V and 1 base from J; junction bases left unmatched: 3. CDR1 is GTSNPN and CDR2 is SVGIG in the germline V gene (reference sequence). CDR3 sequence reads: CAWKGQWNTEAFF. CDR3 sequence (DNA): TGTGCCTGGAAGGGACAGTGGAACACTGAAGCTTTCTTT. Full variable domain (remainder filled in from reference TRBV30 and TRBJ1-1): SQTIHQWPATLVQPVGSPLSLECTVEGTSNPNLYWYRQAAGRGLQLLFYSVGIGQISSEVPQNLSASRPQDRQFILSSKKLLLSDSGFYLCAWKGQWNTEAFFGQGTRLTVV.

The chain couples TRBV4-1 to TRBJ1-1; tentatively, D is TRBD1 (6 bases). The CDR3 contains 16 residues. Trimming shortened V by 4 bases and J by 4 bases, and 19 bases separated the two germline ends. Germline V CDR1 and CDR2: MGHRA, YSYEKL. CDR3 bases: TGCGCCAGCAGCCGAGGGACGGGGGGCAGAGGCACTGAAGCTTTCTTT. Protein: CASSRGTGGRGTEAFF.

V and J are TRBV5-1 and TRBJ2-5, with a possible D match to TRBD1 (6 bases). Trimming removed 4 bases from V and 3 bases from J, with 16 bases in between. The CDR3 has 15 amino acids. Germline loops: CDR1 SGHRS, CDR2 YFSETQ. Written as DNA, the CDR3 is TGCGCCAGCAGCCTGGCGACAGGTTGGGAAGAGACCCAGTACTTC. Its translation: CASSLATGWEETQYF. Drawing the rest from reference TRBV5-1 and TRBJ2-5, the complete variable domain is KAGVTQTPRYLIKTRGQQVTLSCSPISGHRSVSWYQQTPGQGLQFLFEYFSETQRNKGNFPGRFSGRQFSNSRSEMNVSTLELGDSALYLCASSLATGWEETQYFGPGTRLLVL.

The rearrangement links TRBV15 to TRBJ2-1; 9 bases are shared with TRBD2. CDR1 LNHNV and CDR2 YYDKDF come from the germline V gene (reference sequence). CDR3 size: 14 residues. After removal of 3 bases from V and 4 bases from J, the junction contained 1 base not matched to a gene. The DNA for the CDR3 is TGTGCCACCAGCAGGACTAGCGGTTACAATGAGCAGTTCTTC. It yields the protein CATSRTSGYNEQFF.

This chain connects TRBV14 to TRBJ2-5; 8 positions match TRBD1. The CDR3 extends over 17 amino acids. V lost 5 bases, J lost 4 bases, and 15 bases stayed unmatched. Germline-derived CDR1 and CDR2 are SGHDN and FVKESK. The CDR3 region is CASSNPKTGVARETQYF. The CDR3 bases are TGTGCCAGCAGCAACCCAAAGACAGGGGTGGCGCGAGAGACCCAGTACTTC.

The chain links TRBV2 to TRBJ1-4, with D perhaps matching TRBD1 (6 bases). Per the germline V gene, CDR1 is SNHLY and CDR2 is FYNNEI. This CDR3 contains 16 residues. Trimming left V 8 bases short and J 0 bases short, with 16 bases between. The CDR3 coding sequence is TGTGCCAGCTCGTTCAGGACAGTAGCAACTAATGAAAAACTGTTTTTT. Translating gives CASSFRTVATNEKLFF.

The rearrangement uses TRBV10-3 and TRBJ1-2, with unresolved D. This CDR3 spans 11 amino acids. Trimming stripped 6 bases from V and 5 bases from J, with 7 bases between. The germline CDR1 and CDR2 sequences are ENHRY and SYGVKD. The CDR3: CAIRVYYGYTF. The CDR3 nucleotides are TGTGCCATCAGGGTCTATTATGGCTACACCTTC.